What follows are 23 T cell receptor beta chains derived from one specimen sequenced in a study of shared clonotypes between healthy human individuals. TCRdb's table, derived via immunoSEQ multiplex PCR, lists solely in-frame clones and lacks some. The profile shows about 1.5 million clones, 95% to 99% of them singletons. Sequences were obtained from naive CD4+ T cells sorted from blood. As for subset: CD45RA+ positively selected. Receptor source: a man younger than 40 in good health.

V gene TRBV6-5 combines with J gene TRBJ2-7; 9 bases map to TRBD2. Germline V gene lookup returns CDR1 MNHEY and CDR2 SVGAGI. The CDR3 loop spans 15 amino acids. V was pared by 4 bases and J by 1 base, with 5 bases of the junction left unmatched. CDR3 in amino acids: CASSLAGVLSYEQYF. CDR3 sequence (DNA): TGTGCCAGCAGTTTAGCGGGAGTCTTGTCCTACGAGCAGTACTTC.

V and J are TRBV2 and TRBJ2-7; TRBD1 agrees at 7 bases. Germline CDR1 is SNHLY and CDR2 is FYNNEI. This CDR3 is built from 12 residues. Trimming removed 10 bases from V and 2 bases from J; junction bases left unmatched: 5. The CDR3 protein is CATGTETYEQYF. For the CDR3, the DNA is TGTGCCACAGGGACAGAAACCTACGAGCAGTACTTC.

In its sample, this clone was seen once. This rearrangement joins TRBV30 to TRBJ2-1, with D perhaps TRBD1 or TRBD2 (5 bases each). This CDR3 comprises 10 residues. Germline CDR1 reads GTSNPN; CDR2 reads SVGIG (reference sequence). V was shortened by 7 bases and J by 7 bases, with 8 bases between the two germline ends. The DNA of the CDR3 is TGTGCCTCGGGACGGAATGAGCAGTTCTTC. Its translation is CASGRNEQFF.

This chain connects TRBV19 to TRBJ1-5, with D perhaps matching TRBD1 (5 bases). CDR1 is LNHDA and CDR2 is SQIVND in the germline V gene (reference sequence). The V end lost 7 bases, the J end lost 1 base, and 17 bases lay between the germline ends. The CDR3 totals 16 residues. The CDR3 coding sequence is TGTGCCAGTAATGATTCTGGGGGTATGAGCAATCAGCCCCAGCATTTT. It codes for CASNDSGGMSNQPQHF. Looking up the rest from reference TRBV19 and TRBJ1-5 gives the full variable domain: DGGITQSPKYLFRKEGQNVTLSCEQNLNHDAMYWYRQDPGQGLRLIYYSQIVNDFQKGDIAEGYSVSREKKESFPLTVTSAQKNPTAFYLCASNDSGGMSNQPQHFGDGTRLSIL.

The chain couples TRBV13 to TRBJ2-3; 7 bases are a match to TRBD2. CDR3 length equals 12 residues. V shed 3 bases and J 10 bases; nucleotides not matched to a gene: 4. The germline V gene encodes CDR1 PRHDT and CDR2 FYEKMQ (reference sequence). In DNA form, the CDR3 reads TGTGCCAGCAGCTTGCGGGAGCTGGCGCAGTATTTT. This translates into CASSLRELAQYF.

This clone was observed a single time. The chain combines TRBV19 with TRBJ2-2; D not resolved. CDR1 is LNHDA, CDR2 SQIVND, per germline (reference sequence). CDR3 length equals 14 residues. V was trimmed by 7 bases and J by 0 bases, leaving 9 bases between them. CDR3 nucleotide sequence: TGTGCCAGTATCAGAACTGCGAACACCGGGGAGCTGTTTTTT. This translates into CASIRTANTGELFF. The variable domain in full, with the rest retrieved from reference TRBV19 and TRBJ2-2, is DGGITQSPKYLFRKEGQNVTLSCEQNLNHDAMYWYRQDPGQGLRLIYYSQIVNDFQKGDIAEGYSVSREKKESFPLTVTSAQKNPTAFYLCASIRTANTGELFFGEGSRLTVL.

This chain uses TRBV27 with TRBJ2-7; 7 bases are a match to TRBD2. V gave up 4 bases and J gave up 1 base; unmatched junction bases: 4. The CDR3 loop spans 14 amino acids. The germline V gene encodes CDR1 MNHEY and CDR2 SMNVEV (reference sequence). This CDR3 reads CASSSGGFSYEQYF. The DNA of the CDR3 is TGTGCCAGCAGTTCCGGGGGGTTTTCCTACGAGCAGTACTTC.

The chain employs TRBV27 and TRBJ2-1; D is perhaps TRBD1 (6 bases). The CDR3 totals 13 residues. Trimming cost V 1 base and J 8 bases, with 9 bases left between them. CDR1 is MNHEY, CDR2 SMNVEV, per germline (reference sequence). Here the CDR3 DNA reads TGTGCCAGCAGTTTATTACAGGGTGATGAGCAGTTCTTC. Protein product: CASSLLQGDEQFF.

The chain carries TRBV25-1 and TRBJ2-1, with D tentatively TRBD2 (6 bases). This CDR3 region has 14 residues. Germline values: CDR1 MGHDK, CDR2 SYGVNS. The V and J ends lost 1 base and 7 bases respectively, with 11 bases between them. The CDR3 DNA follows: TGTGCCAGCAGTGAATCGGGGGTTTTGAATGAGCAGTTCTTC. The encoded protein is CASSESGVLNEQFF.

The V call is TRBV7-9, the J call TRBJ2-3; 11 bases agree with TRBD2. The CDR3 is made up of 15 amino acids. Germline V gene lookup returns CDR1 SEHNR and CDR2 FQNEAQ (reference sequence). The V and J ends lost 7 bases and 4 bases, in that order; junction bases with no gene match: 7. CDR3 nucleotides: TGTGCCAGCACCTTCACTAGCGGGAGACCAGATACGCAGTATTTT. Translating it yields CASTFTSGRPDTQYF.

The chain employs TRBV10-1 and TRBJ2-1; 12 bases line up with TRBD2. The CDR3 loop spans 21 amino acids. V was clipped by 8 bases and J by 2 bases; unmatched bases: 22. Per the germline V gene, CDR1 is WNHNN and CDR2 is SYGVQD (reference sequence). CDR3 residues: CASAPEKSGLAGGMPYNEQFF. DNA of the CDR3: TGCGCCAGCGCTCCGGAAAAGAGCGGGCTAGCGGGAGGGATGCCCTACAATGAGCAGTTCTTC.

The chain couples TRBV25-1 to TRBJ2-7, with unresolved D. There are 15 residues in the CDR3. Germline lookup yields CDR1 MGHDK and CDR2 SYGVNS. V gave up 3 bases and J gave up 0 bases, with 12 bases separating them. The CDR3 region has the DNA TGTGCCAGCAGTGAGCTCGGTCCAAGCTCCTACGAGCAGTACTTC. It yields the protein CASSELGPSSYEQYF.

Here the CDR3 reads CASGLADYNEQFF. The CDR3, as DNA: TGTGCCAGCGGACTAGCGGACTACAATGAGCAGTTCTTC. The chain recombines TRBV9 with TRBJ2-1; 10 bases agree with TRBD2. CDR1 and CDR2 (germline): SGDLS, YYNGEE. The CDR3 length is 13 residues. V trimming: 7 bases; J trimming: 3 bases; junction bases outside the gene matches: 1.

This chain connects TRBV5-1 to TRBJ2-7; the D gene is possibly TRBD1 (6 bases). The germline V gene encodes CDR1 SGHRS and CDR2 YFSETQ. With 5 bases removed from V and 3 bases from J, the gap between germline ends came to 18 bases. This CDR3 is built from 15 residues. The CDR3 reads CASSRQGQLLYEQYF. In DNA, the CDR3 is TGCGCCAGCAGTAGGCAGGGGCAGCTACTCTACGAGCAGTACTTC.

The V call is TRBV6-1, the J call TRBJ1-5, with D unclear. Germline CDR1 reads MNHNS; CDR2 reads SASEGT. The CDR3 consists of 14 residues. V lost 7 bases and J 7 bases, leaving 17 bases between the germline ends. The CDR3: CASNLVRVGQPQHF. The CDR3 coding sequence is TGTGCCAGCAATTTGGTCAGAGTCGGGCAGCCCCAGCATTTT.

This chain links TRBV15 with TRBJ2-7, with D hard to call. V shed 0 bases and J shed 3 bases, with 21 bases lying between them. Germline CDR1 is LNHNV and CDR2 is YYDKDF (reference sequence). The CDR3 covers 18 residues. The CDR3 is CATSRDPFVTLMVYEQYF. CDR3 nucleotides: TGTGCCACCAGCAGAGATCCGTTTGTGACTTTGATGGTCTACGAGCAGTACTTC. The full variable domain, its missing parts supplied by reference TRBV15 and TRBJ2-7, is DAMVIQNPRYQVTQFGKPVTLSCSQTLNHNVMYWYQQKSSQAPKLLFHYYDKDFNNEADTPDNFQSRRPNTSFCFLDIRSPGLGDTAMYLCATSRDPFVTLMVYEQYFGPGTRLTVT.

The rearrangement joins TRBV19 to TRBJ2-7, with 9 bases lining up with TRBD2. Germline V gene sequence: CDR1 LNHDA, CDR2 SQIVND (reference sequence). The ends lost 3 bases at V and 2 bases at J; junction bases unmatched: 5. The CDR3 extends over 15 amino acids. The CDR3 protein is CASSILSGSPYEQYF. The DNA for the CDR3 is TGTGCCAGTAGTATCCTTAGCGGGAGTCCCTACGAGCAGTACTTC.

V usage is TRBV15 and J usage is TRBJ1-4; D remains ambiguous. The CDR3 contains 13 residues. The germline V gene encodes CDR1 LNHNV and CDR2 YYDKDF (reference sequence). The V end was cut by 4 bases, the J end by 10 bases, with 13 bases between. The CDR3 sequence: CATSTEPTGKLFF. CDR3 nucleotides: TGTGCCACCAGCACAGAACCGACGGGAAAACTGTTTTTT.

J is TRBJ2-2 and V is TRBV5-6; possibly TRBD2 for D (5 bases). CDR1 SGHDT and CDR2 YYEEEE come from the germline V gene. The V gene lost 0 bases and the J gene lost 6 bases, with 15 bases spanning the gap. This CDR3 has 16 residues. CDR3 coding DNA: TGTGCCAGCAGCTTGGTGCCGGGAACGGTGGCCGGGGAGCTGTTTTTT. This sequence encodes CASSLVPGTVAGELFF.

The V gene is TRBV25-1, the J gene TRBJ2-2, with D possibly TRBD1 on 7 matching bases. Trimming pared 7 bases from V and 4 bases from J, leaving 10 bases between. Germline V gene sequence: CDR1 MGHDK, CDR2 SYGVNS. This CDR3 has 13 residues. The CDR3 DNA reads TGTGCCAGCAAGCAGGGGGGCACCGGGGAGCTGTTTTTT. Translation gives CASKQGGTGELFF. Full variable domain (missing parts from reference TRBV25-1 and TRBJ2-2): EADIYQTPRYLVIGTGKKITLECSQTMGHDKMYWYQQDPGMELHLIHYSYGVNSTEKGDLSSESTVSRIRTEHFPLTLESARPSHTSQYLCASKQGGTGELFFGEGSRLTVL.

The rearrangement joins TRBV7-2 to TRBJ2-7; TRBD1 matches 9 bases. Germline assignment: CDR1 SGHTA and CDR2 FQGNSA. This CDR3 comprises 14 residues. Unmatched junction bases numbered 9, after V lost 6 bases and J lost 6 bases. In nucleotides, the CDR3 is TGTGCCAGCAGAGAACAGGGGGCACCTGGCGAGCAGTACTTC. This gives the protein CASREQGAPGEQYF.

Notes on this clone: Other DNA sequences of this sample code for an identical CDR3. DNA for the CDR3: TGCGCCAGCAGCCTTCTAGCGGGGAACACAGATACGCAGTATTTT. Residues: CASSLLAGNTDTQYF. The chain joins TRBV5-1 to TRBJ2-3; 9 positions agree with TRBD2. The V segment lost 4 bases and the J segment 2 bases; nucleotides outside the gene matches: 5. The CDR3 is made up of 15 amino acids. Germline CDR1 and CDR2: SGHRS and YFSETQ.

The J gene is TRBJ2-7, the V gene TRBV5-1, with a tentative D call TRBD1 (6 bases). V was pared by 4 bases and J by 0 bases, with 14 bases between. Germline V gene sequence: CDR1 SGHRS, CDR2 YFSETQ. This CDR3 comprises 15 residues. CDR3 sequence reads: CASSQRTASSYEQYF. The CDR3 nucleotides read TGCGCCAGCAGCCAAAGGACAGCCTCCTCCTACGAGCAGTACTTC.